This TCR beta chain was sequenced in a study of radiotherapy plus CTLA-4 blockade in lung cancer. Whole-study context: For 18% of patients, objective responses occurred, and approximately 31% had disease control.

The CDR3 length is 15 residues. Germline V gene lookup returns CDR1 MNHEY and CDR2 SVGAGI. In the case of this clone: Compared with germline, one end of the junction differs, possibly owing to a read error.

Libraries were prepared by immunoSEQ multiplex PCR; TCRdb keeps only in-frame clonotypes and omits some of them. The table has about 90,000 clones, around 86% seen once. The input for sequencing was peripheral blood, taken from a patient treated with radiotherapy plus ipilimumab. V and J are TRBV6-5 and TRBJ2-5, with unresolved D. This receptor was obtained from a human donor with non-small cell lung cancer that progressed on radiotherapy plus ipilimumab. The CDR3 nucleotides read TGTGCCAGCAGTCACTCGGGCAGCGACCAAGAGACCCAGTACTTC. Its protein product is CASSHSGSDQETQYF.